The entry that follows covers one TCR beta chain sequence. Data came from immunoSEQ multiplex PCR; TCRdb stores just in-frame clones and leaves some out. The sample consists of 240,000 or so clones, roughly 80% of them appearing once. The data are from a study of blood T cell repertoires in COVID-19. In the study overall: Samples taken during acute and convalescent COVID-19 were collected in the United States, Italy and Spain.

V was trimmed by 6 bases and J by 2 bases, leaving 13 bases between them. CDR1 is LNHDA and CDR2 is SQIVND in the germline V gene (reference sequence). The CDR3 has 14 amino acids. The sample was peripheral blood. The sequence was collected from a woman in her fifties or sixties with active or convalescent COVID-19. The chain couples TRBV19 to TRBJ1-1, with D maybe TRBD1 (5 bases). This CDR3 reads CASRPRGFNTEAFF. CDR3 sequence (DNA): TGTGCCAGTAGGCCGCGGGGGTTTAACACTGAAGCTTTCTTT.